The 5 T cell receptor beta chains in this list originate from one sample, sequenced in a study of CD8 T cells in ankylosing spondylitis. TCRdb passed the 5' RACE reads through MiXCR, listing each CDR3 protein once. The sample lists some 27,000 distinct CDR3 sequences, 5.3% occurring once. The specimen sequenced was blood, either unsorted or a sorted T cell fraction (not recorded which). The receptors were gathered from a female donor with ankylosing spondylitis or in good health (not recorded which).

This clonotype was observed a single time. The chain has TRBV9 and TRBJ2-3; 8 bases agree with TRBD2. CDR1 and CDR2 (germline): SGDLS, YYNGEE. CDR3 size: 16 residues. The junction had 7 bases not matched to a gene; V was cut back by 2 bases and J by 2 bases. The CDR3, as DNA: TGTGCCAGCAGCGTTTCCCCGCGGGGGGCCACAGATACGCAGTATTTT. Amino acids: CASSVSPRGATDTQYF.

The chain links TRBV9 to TRBJ2-1; 10 bases are a match to TRBD2. With V trimmed by 6 bases and J by 2 bases, 2 bases remained unmatched. There are 14 residues in the CDR3. Germline V gives CDR1 SGDLS, CDR2 YYNGEE. This CDR3 reads CASTGTSAYNEQFF. In DNA, the CDR3 is TGTGCCAGCACCGGGACTAGCGCCTACAATGAGCAGTTCTTC.

There are many counts of this clonotype. This rearrangement joins TRBV9 to TRBJ2-7; 8 bases are a match to TRBD2. This CDR3 comprises 15 residues. Per germline, CDR1 SGDLS and CDR2 YYNGEE. V dropped 2 bases and J dropped 5; count of bases not matched to a gene: 9. Written as DNA, the CDR3 is TGTGCCAGCAGCGTGGCCGGGACTAGTCCCCACGAGCAGTACTTC. Residues: CASSVAGTSPHEQYF.

This clonotype was observed at least ten times. This rearrangement joins TRBV9 to TRBJ2-1, with 7 nucleotides matching TRBD1. CDR1 and CDR2 (germline): SGDLS, YYNGEE. The CDR3 spans 14 residues. After removal of 7 bases from V and 0 bases from J, the junction contained 4 bases not matched to a gene. CDR3: CASVRDSSYNEQFF. In nucleotides, the CDR3 is TGTGCCAGCGTCCGGGACAGCTCCTACAATGAGCAGTTCTTC.

This clonotype appeared many times. The chain carries TRBV9 and TRBJ2-2; TRBD2 matches 11 bases. The CDR3 contains 19 residues. The trim removed 0 bases at V and 5 bases at J, leaving 12 bases unmatched. Germline V gene lookup returns CDR1 SGDLS and CDR2 YYNGEE. Here the CDR3 reads CASSVGPLAGGPRTGELFF. The CDR3 nucleotides are TGTGCCAGCAGCGTAGGTCCCCTAGCGGGGGGCCCGAGGACCGGGGAGCTGTTTTTT.